The 31 T cell receptor beta chains below all came from one sample that was sequenced in a study of cytomegalovirus exposure and HLA in healthy donors. The PCR employed 60 Vbeta primers together with 13 Jbeta primers. The table came from immunoSEQ multiplex PCR; TCRdb's copy has only in-frame clones and leaves some out. This repertoire shows about 200,000 clones, approximately 80% found once; its top ten account for 3.5% to 4%. Sample: PBMCs. These receptors all come from a male donor in good health and CMV-seronegative.

This chain connects TRBV25-1 to TRBJ2-2; 7 nucleotides agree with TRBD1. Germline-derived CDR1 and CDR2 are MGHDK and SYGVNS. Trimming cost V 6 bases and J 1 base; bases outside gene matches: 2. This CDR3 contains 14 residues. CDR3 amino acids: CASSRQGNTGELFF. The CDR3, as DNA: TGTGCCAGCAGCAGACAGGGGAACACCGGGGAGCTGTTTTTT.

For the CDR3, the DNA is TGCGCCAGCAGCTTGGCCCCGACAGGGGGCGGTTCGTTTTCCTACGAGCAGTACTTC. The encoded protein is CASSLAPTGGGSFSYEQYF. The chain is built from TRBV5-1 and TRBJ2-7, with 10 bases that match TRBD1. The CDR3 has 19 amino acids. Germline trimming cut 0 bases from V and 1 base from J; bases unmatched to any gene: 13. Germline values: CDR1 SGHRS, CDR2 YFSETQ.

This sequence joins TRBV2 and TRBJ2-7, with 10 positions matching TRBD2. CDR1 and CDR2 (germline): SNHLY, FYNNEI. The CDR3 extends over 15 amino acids. V trimming: 7 bases; J trimming: 0 bases; junction bases outside the gene matches: 6. CDR3 amino acids: CASTYSGRSSYEQYF. In nucleotides, the CDR3 is TGTGCCAGCACTTATAGCGGGAGGAGCTCCTACGAGCAGTACTTC.

CDR3 DNA sequence: TGTGCCAGCAGCGTAGCAACTAGCGGGCTTGCTGAGCAGTTCTTC. Its protein product is CASSVATSGLAEQFF. The chain employs TRBV9 and TRBJ2-1; 9 positions agree with TRBD2. Germline CDR1 reads SGDLS; CDR2 reads YYNGEE. The V segment lost 0 bases and the J segment 9 bases; nucleotides outside the gene matches: 7. This CDR3 contains 15 residues.

This chain connects TRBV19 to TRBJ2-7; weak D call: TRBD1 (6 bases). Deletions cut 5 bases from V and 4 bases from J, with 15 bases between. The CDR3 extends over 14 amino acids. Germline V gives CDR1 LNHDA, CDR2 SQIVND (reference sequence). The CDR3 region is CASSVSGVFYEQYF. For the CDR3, the DNA is TGTGCCAGTAGTGTCTCAGGGGTCTTTTACGAGCAGTACTTC. Together with reference TRBV19 and TRBJ2-7, the CDR3 gives the full variable domain: DGGITQSPKYLFRKEGQNVTLSCEQNLNHDAMYWYRQDPGQGLRLIYYSQIVNDFQKGDIAEGYSVSREKKESFPLTVTSAQKNPTAFYLCASSVSGVFYEQYFGPGTRLTVT.

The chain joins TRBV5-1 to TRBJ2-3, with D perhaps matching TRBD1 (5 bases). V lost 1 base to trimming and J lost 3 bases, with 15 bases between them. The CDR3 has 16 amino acids. CDR1 and CDR2 from the germline V gene are SGHRS and YFSETQ. The CDR3 is CASSLRAGLRTDTQYF. The CDR3 DNA sequence: TGCGCCAGCAGCTTGAGGGCAGGGCTCCGGACAGATACGCAGTATTTT.

The J gene is TRBJ1-4, the V gene TRBV6-5; 10 bases line up with TRBD1. The CDR3 contains 14 residues. CDR1 and CDR2 (germline): MNHEY, SVGAGI. V was clipped by 6 bases and J by 8 bases; unmatched bases: 6. CDR3: CASRLTGGAEKLFF. The CDR3 DNA sequence: TGTGCCAGCAGACTGACAGGGGGCGCAGAAAAACTGTTTTTT.

The V and J genes are TRBV6-5 and TRBJ1-2; TRBD1 matches at 7 bases. The CDR3 has 14 amino acids. J lost 0 bases, V lost 4 bases, and 2 bases had no gene match. Germline V gene lookup returns CDR1 MNHEY and CDR2 SVGAGI. CDR3 residues: CASSWGQPNYGYTF. CDR3 DNA: TGTGCCAGCAGTTGGGGACAGCCTAACTATGGCTACACCTTC.

The V call is TRBV28, the J call TRBJ2-7; D is unresolved. V was shortened by 5 bases and J by 5 bases, with 7 bases between the two germline ends. This CDR3 region has 11 residues. Germline V gene sequence: CDR1 MDHEN, CDR2 SYDVKM. Here the CDR3 reads CASSLSHEQYF. CDR3 coding DNA: TGTGCCAGCAGTCTGAGCCACGAGCAGTACTTC. The variable domain in full, completed from reference TRBV28 and TRBJ2-7, reads DVKVTQSSRYLVKRTGEKVFLECVQDMDHENMFWYRQDPGLGLRLIYFSYDVKMKEKGDIPEGYSVSREKKERFSLILESASTNQTSMYLCASSLSHEQYFGPGTRLTVT.

In this sample, this clone turned up once. V usage is TRBV27 and J usage is TRBJ2-2, with D maybe TRBD1 (5 bases). Between the trimmed V and J ends, which lost 6 bases and 0 bases, there was a span of 11 bases. The CDR3 runs 15 residues. Germline assignment: CDR1 MNHEY and CDR2 SMNVEV (reference sequence). CDR3 in DNA: TGTGCCAGCAGCATCCAGGGAACGAACACCGGGGAGCTGTTTTTT. This gives the protein CASSIQGTNTGELFF.

This sequence joins TRBV5-1 and TRBJ2-7; 11 nucleotides match TRBD1. The ends lost 4 bases at V and 2 bases at J; junction bases unmatched: 17. Looked up from germline, CDR1 is SGHRS and CDR2 is YFSETQ. The CDR3 has 19 amino acids. CDR3 sequence reads: CASSRTSPGQGVNTYEQYF. The DNA for the CDR3 is TGCGCCAGCAGCCGTACCTCCCCGGGACAGGGGGTTAACACCTACGAGCAGTACTTC.

This sequence joins TRBV28 and TRBJ1-3; TRBD1 might be the D (6 bases). CDR1 is MDHEN and CDR2 is SYDVKM in the germline V gene. Trimming took off 6 bases at V and 0 bases at J, with 21 bases between the two ends. CDR3 size: 18 residues. In DNA, the CDR3 is TGTGCCAGCAGCAAACCCACCCTGGACAGAGACTCTGGAAACACCATATATTTT. As protein: CASSKPTLDRDSGNTIYF.

V usage is TRBV9 and J usage is TRBJ2-2; TRBD2 might be the D (6 bases). CDR1 is SGDLS and CDR2 is YYNGEE in the germline V gene. The CDR3 totals 15 residues. Trimming left V 3 bases short and J 5 bases short, with 14 bases between. In DNA form, the CDR3 reads TGTGCCAGCAGCGCTAGCGCCCCAGGGACCGGGGAGCTGTTTTTT. It yields the protein CASSASAPGTGELFF.

The gene calls are TRBV29-1 and TRBJ1-2, with D possibly matching TRBD1 (5 bases). V was shortened by 4 bases and J by 6 bases, with 21 bases between the two germline ends. Germline values: CDR1 SQVTM, CDR2 ANQGSEA. The CDR3 is 15 residues long. CDR3 DNA sequence: TGCAGCGTTGGTGGTTTGGCAGGGCTTGGGGATGGCTACACCTTC. Protein: CSVGGLAGLGDGYTF.

V and J are TRBV19 and TRBJ2-5; perhaps TRBD1 as D (5 bases). Germline lookup yields CDR1 LNHDA and CDR2 SQIVND (reference sequence). The CDR3 covers 12 residues. The V and J ends lost 10 bases and 1 base respectively, with 10 bases between them. Here the CDR3 reads CATADIQETQYF. The CDR3 DNA reads TGTGCCACCGCGGACATCCAAGAGACCCAGTACTTC.

The chain couples TRBV28 to TRBJ2-3, with 7 nucleotides matching TRBD2. V was pared by 5 bases and J by 13 bases, with 12 bases of the junction left unmatched. Per germline, CDR1 MDHEN and CDR2 SYDVKM. This CDR3 spans 13 amino acids. CDR3 DNA sequence: TGTGCCAGCAGTCCGGGACTATGGGGATCTAAGTATTTT. Translating gives CASSPGLWGSKYF.

The chain has TRBV7-3 and TRBJ2-3, with 12 bases lining up with TRBD2. V gave up 5 bases and J gave up 4 bases; unmatched junction bases: 4. Germline-derived CDR1 and CDR2 are SGHTA and FQGTGA. This CDR3 is 15 amino acids long. CDR3: CASSPGLAGPDTQYF. In nucleotides, the CDR3 is TGTGCCAGCAGCCCTGGACTAGCGGGGCCAGATACGCAGTATTTT.

This chain uses TRBV7-2 with TRBJ2-7, with TRBD2 matching 9 bases. CDR1 is SGHTA, CDR2 FQGNSA, per germline. This CDR3 spans 16 amino acids. V trimming: 2 bases; J trimming: 5 bases; junction bases outside the gene matches: 10. The CDR3 sequence: CASSLYIAGVSHEQYF. CDR3 DNA sequence: TGTGCCAGCAGCTTATATATAGCGGGAGTCAGTCACGAGCAGTACTTC.

The J gene is TRBJ2-7, the V gene TRBV19; D may be TRBD2 (6 bases). The CDR3 runs to 15 residues. V was clipped by 6 bases and J by 2 bases, with 17 bases between them. Looked up from germline, CDR1 is LNHDA and CDR2 is SQIVND (reference sequence). CDR3 in amino acids: CASRVSPSDTYEQYF. CDR3 DNA: TGTGCCAGTAGGGTCTCGCCTAGCGATACCTACGAGCAGTACTTC.

The chain is built from TRBV15 and TRBJ1-3, with D possibly being TRBD1 (6 bases). Germline-derived CDR1 and CDR2 are LNHNV and YYDKDF (reference sequence). The CDR3 length is 15 residues. Trimming took off 2 bases at V and 4 bases at J, with 12 bases between the two ends. As DNA, the CDR3 is TGTGCCACCAGCAGAACAGGGCGTCTCGGAAACACCATATATTTT. Its protein is CATSRTGRLGNTIYF. The full variable domain, rest sourced from reference TRBV15 and TRBJ1-3, is DAMVIQNPRYQVTQFGKPVTLSCSQTLNHNVMYWYQQKSSQAPKLLFHYYDKDFNNEADTPDNFQSRRPNTSFCFLDIRSPGLGDTAMYLCATSRTGRLGNTIYFGEGSWLTVV.

This rearrangement joins TRBV5-1 to TRBJ1-3; D is unresolved. Germline V gene sequence: CDR1 SGHRS, CDR2 YFSETQ. V lost 0 bases to trimming and J lost 0 bases, with 13 bases between them. The CDR3 is made up of 17 amino acids. Here the CDR3 DNA reads TGCGCCAGCAGCTTGGAGGCGGGATTATTCTCTGGAAACACCATATATTTT. Amino acids: CASSLEAGLFSGNTIYF.

V is TRBV28 and J is TRBJ2-3, with no clear D. In germline, CDR1 is MDHEN, CDR2 SYDVKM. The CDR3 is 12 amino acids. Deletions cut 3 bases from V and 7 bases from J, with 8 bases between. The CDR3 loop reads CASSFRSNTQYF. Here the CDR3 DNA reads TGTGCCAGCAGTTTTCGGAGTAATACGCAGTATTTT.

This clone was counted only a few times. The rearrangement links TRBV5-5 to TRBJ1-3; D may be TRBD1 (6 bases). The CDR3 consists of 13 residues. The V end lost 5 bases, the J end lost 7 bases, and 13 bases lay between the germline ends. Germline V CDR1 and CDR2: SGHKS, YYEKEE (reference sequence). The CDR3 region has the DNA TGTGCCAGCAGTATGGCAGGGGAGAACACCATATATTTT. Amino acids: CASSMAGENTIYF. Filled out from reference TRBV5-5 and TRBJ1-3, the complete variable domain reads DAGVTQSPTHLIKTRGQQVTLRCSPISGHKSVSWYQQVLGQGPQFIFQYYEKEERGRGNFPDRFSARQFPNYSSELNVNALLLGDSALYLCASSMAGENTIYFGEGSWLTVV.

CDR3 protein: CASSQYREDTQYF. CDR3 bases: TGCGCCAGCAGCCAGTACAGGGAAGATACGCAGTATTTT. The genes are TRBV4-1 and TRBJ2-3, with D possibly being TRBD1 (6 bases). V was trimmed by 3 bases and J by 5 bases, leaving 9 bases between them. This CDR3 is 13 amino acids long. Germline loops: CDR1 MGHRA, CDR2 YSYEKL.

This clone has only a few counts. This rearrangement joins TRBV18 to TRBJ2-1, with TRBD2 as a possible D gene (6 bases). The ends were cut back, 6 bases at V and 5 bases at J, with 26 bases in the middle. Looked up from germline, CDR1 is KGHSH and CDR2 is LQKENI. The CDR3 is 18 amino acids. The CDR3 reads CASSHRRSPSDRDNEQFF. The CDR3 coding sequence is TGTGCCAGCTCCCACCGTCGTTCCCCTAGCGACCGAGACAATGAGCAGTTCTTC. Using reference TRBV18 and TRBJ2-1 for the parts outside the CDR3, the full variable domain is NAGVMQNPRHLVRRRGQEARLRCSPMKGHSHVYWYRQLPEEGLKFMVYLQKENIIDESGMPKERFSAEFPKEGPSILRIQQVVRGDSAAYFCASSHRRSPSDRDNEQFFGPGTRLTVL.

The chain uses TRBV29-1 and TRBJ2-1; 9 bases align to TRBD1. Germline values: CDR1 SQVTM, CDR2 ANQGSEA. V lost 6 bases, J lost 4 bases, and 4 bases stayed unmatched. The CDR3 extends over 13 amino acids. The CDR3 here is CSVGQGTYNEQFF. CDR3 coding DNA: TGCAGCGTAGGACAGGGGACATACAATGAGCAGTTCTTC.

The V and J genes are TRBV27 and TRBJ2-7; 10 positions match TRBD2. This CDR3 is built from 16 residues. J was trimmed by 4 bases and V by 1 base; bases with no gene match: 7. Germline CDR1 is MNHEY and CDR2 is SMNVEV (reference sequence). DNA of the CDR3: TGTGCCAGCAGTTTATTGATGGGACTAGCGATTTACGAGCAGTACTTC. Its protein is CASSLLMGLAIYEQYF.

The table lists this clone with a few counts. The chain is built from TRBV15 and TRBJ1-1, with no clear D. The germline V gene has CDR1 LNHNV and CDR2 YYDKDF (reference sequence). Trimming cost V 4 bases and J 0 bases, with 12 bases left between them. The CDR3 has 15 amino acids. The chain's CDR3 is CATSTPTDLNTEAFF. The CDR3 region has the DNA TGTGCCACCAGCACTCCAACAGATTTGAACACTGAAGCTTTCTTT.

The V gene is TRBV6-5, the J gene TRBJ1-1, with 7 bases identical to TRBD1. The ends lost 6 bases at V and 1 base at J; junction bases unmatched: 5. This CDR3 region has 14 residues. Germline lookup yields CDR1 MNHEY and CDR2 SVGAGI. CDR3 in amino acids: CASRIGQENTEAFF. CDR3 DNA: TGTGCCAGCAGGATAGGACAGGAGAACACTGAAGCTTTCTTT.

This clone turned up a few times. The chain links TRBV19 to TRBJ2-7; 8 bases map to TRBD1. The germline gives CDR1 LNHDA, CDR2 SQIVND (reference sequence). The CDR3 sequence is 14 residues long. V lost 4 bases and J lost 4; bases outside the gene matches: 6. CDR3 coding DNA: TGTGCCAGTAGTACCGGACAGGGATGGTACGAGCAGTACTTC. Protein sequence: CASSTGQGWYEQYF.

The chain recombines TRBV9 with TRBJ2-1; possible D gene TRBD2, 6 bases. V was trimmed by 0 bases and J by 5 bases, leaving 12 bases between them. The CDR3 has 15 residues. Germline CDR1 and CDR2: SGDLS and YYNGEE. The DNA for the CDR3 is TGTGCCAGCAGCGTAGGTGGGACTTTCAACAATGAGCAGTTCTTC. Translating it yields CASSVGGTFNNEQFF.